Listed here is a single T cell receptor beta chain. What it recognizes is unknown. Here immunoSEQ multiplex PCR was the method, and the copy in TCRdb shows in-frame clones only, minus some. Here the sample spans some 150,000 clones, around 90% being singletons. The data originate from a study of T cell responses to AZD1222 COVID-19 vaccine. CDR3 size: 15 residues. Losses at the gene ends were 3 bases for V and 0 bases for J; bases not matched to a gene: 2. Germline V gene sequence: CDR1 SGDLS, CDR2 YYNGEE. Regarding the study as a whole: White British people made up most donors, females outnumbered males, and clonal diversity was possibly underestimated.

This rearrangement joins TRBV9 to TRBJ2-2; 7 bases agree with TRBD2. The sequenced sample was peripheral blood, obtained on day 0 of AZD1222 vaccination. This sequence was found in an adult in good health. The CDR3 spells CASSATSANTGELFF. DNA for the CDR3: TGTGCCAGCAGCGCAACTAGCGCGAACACCGGGGAGCTGTTTTTT.